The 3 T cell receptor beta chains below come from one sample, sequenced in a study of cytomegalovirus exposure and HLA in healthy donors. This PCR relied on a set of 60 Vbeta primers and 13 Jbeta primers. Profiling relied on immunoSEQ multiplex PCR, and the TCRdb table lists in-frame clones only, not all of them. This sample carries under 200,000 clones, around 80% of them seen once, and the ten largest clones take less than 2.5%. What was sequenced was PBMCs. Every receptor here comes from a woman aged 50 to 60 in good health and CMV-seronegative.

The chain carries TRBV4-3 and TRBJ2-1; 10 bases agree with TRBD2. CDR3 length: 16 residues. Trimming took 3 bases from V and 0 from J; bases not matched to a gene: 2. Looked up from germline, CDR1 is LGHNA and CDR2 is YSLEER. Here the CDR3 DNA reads TGCGCCAGCAGCCAGATAGCGGGAGGCTCCTACAATGAGCAGTTCTTC. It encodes CASSQIAGGSYNEQFF.

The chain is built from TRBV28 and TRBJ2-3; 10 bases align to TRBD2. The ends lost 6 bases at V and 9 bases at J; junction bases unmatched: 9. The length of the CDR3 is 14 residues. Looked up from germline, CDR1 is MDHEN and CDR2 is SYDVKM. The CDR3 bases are TGTGCCAGCAGACCGACACTAGCGGGGCAGACGCAGTATTTT. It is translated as CASRPTLAGQTQYF.

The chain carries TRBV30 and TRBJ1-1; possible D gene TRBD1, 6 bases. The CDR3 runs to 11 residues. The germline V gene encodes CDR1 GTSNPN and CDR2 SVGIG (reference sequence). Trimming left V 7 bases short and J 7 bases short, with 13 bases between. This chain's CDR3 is CASGTQFEAFF. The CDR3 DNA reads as TGTGCCTCCGGGACACAGTTTGAAGCTTTCTTT.